This entry features one TCR beta chain sequence. The V and J ends lost 4 bases and 4 bases respectively, with 16 bases between them. The length of the CDR3 is 15 residues. Germline V gene lookup returns CDR1 MNHEY and CDR2 SMNVEV (reference sequence). These data belong to a study of control samples from healthy donors and cancer patients. Produced via immunoSEQ multiplex PCR; TCRdb's table is partial and in-frame only. Of under 450,000 clones listed, approximately 92% are singletons. This receptor was taken from a man aged 35-49 years with head and neck cancer. Sequencing was performed on PBMCs. This chain joins TRBV27 and TRBJ1-1, with no clear D. The DNA of the CDR3 is TGTGCCAGCAGTTCCCACCAGGACTGGGGCACTGAAGCTTTCTTT. Its translation: CASSSHQDWGTEAFF.